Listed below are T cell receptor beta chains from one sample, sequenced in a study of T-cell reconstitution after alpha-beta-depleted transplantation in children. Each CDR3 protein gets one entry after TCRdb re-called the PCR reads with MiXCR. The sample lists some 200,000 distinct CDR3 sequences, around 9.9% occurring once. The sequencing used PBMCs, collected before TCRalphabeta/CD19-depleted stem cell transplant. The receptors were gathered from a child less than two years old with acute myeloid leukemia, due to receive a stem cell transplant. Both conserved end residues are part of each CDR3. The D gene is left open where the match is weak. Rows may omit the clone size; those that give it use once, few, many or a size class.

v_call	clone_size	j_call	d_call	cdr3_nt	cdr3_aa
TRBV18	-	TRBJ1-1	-	TGTGCCAGCTCACGGGGCTTTAGAGAGTATTCCACTGAAGCTTTCTTT	CASSRGFREYSTEAFF
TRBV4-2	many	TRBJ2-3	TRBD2	TGTGCCAGCAGCCAAGATCGGACTAGCGGGAGGGATACGCAGTATTTT	CASSQDRTSGRDTQYF
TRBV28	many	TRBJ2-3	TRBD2	TGTGCCAGCAGTTTTAGCGGGAGGGCCCCCACAGATACGCAGTATTTT	CASSFSGRAPTDTQYF
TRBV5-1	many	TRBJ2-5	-	TGCGCCAGCAGCTTCGGACGCGTAGGGGAGACCCAGTACTTC	CASSFGRVGETQYF
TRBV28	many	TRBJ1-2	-	TGTGCCACCTCGGAGAGGGTGTACGGCTACACCTTC	CATSERVYGYTF
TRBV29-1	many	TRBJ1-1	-	TGCAGCGGAGTATCGACCCGTATGAACACTGAAGCTTTCTTT	CSGVSTRMNTEAFF
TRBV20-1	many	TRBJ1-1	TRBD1	TGCAGTGCTAGGGGAACAGGGGGGGGGACTGAAGCTTTCTTT	CSARGTGGGTEAFF
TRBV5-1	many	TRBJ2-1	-	TGCGCCAGCAGCGGCCGGGACTACAATGAGCAGTTCTTC	CASSGRDYNEQFF
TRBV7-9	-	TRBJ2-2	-	TGTGCCAGCAGCTCTGCAGGGGCCGGGGAGCTGTTTTTT	CASSSAGAGELFF
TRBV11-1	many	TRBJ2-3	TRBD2	TGTGCCAGCAGCACCTTGACTAGCGGGAGTTCGGGGACAGATACGCAGTATTTT	CASSTLTSGSSGTDTQYF
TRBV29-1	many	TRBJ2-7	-	TGCAGCGTTGCGATTATGGCGGGCGGCGAGCAGTACTTC	CSVAIMAGGEQYF
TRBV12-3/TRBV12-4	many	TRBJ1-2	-	TGTGCCAGCGGATACAGGAAGCTCGACTATGGCTACACCTTC	CASGYRKLDYGYTF
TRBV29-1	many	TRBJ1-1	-	TGCAGCGTTGAAGATGGGGTGGGTTCCACTGAAGCTTTCTTT	CSVEDGVGSTEAFF
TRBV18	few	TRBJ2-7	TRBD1	TGTGCCAGCTCACTTTTTTCCGGGACAGGGGTCTACGAGCAGTACTTC	CASSLFSGTGVYEQYF
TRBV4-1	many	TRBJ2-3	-	TGCGCCAGCAGTGGCAGCTTTTACCGAGGCAGCACAGATACGCAGTATTTT	CASSGSFYRGSTDTQYF
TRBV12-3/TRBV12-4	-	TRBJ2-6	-	TGTGCCAGCAGTTTCTCCGGGACCAACGTCCTGACTTTC	CASSFSGTNVLTF
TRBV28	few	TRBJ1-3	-	TGTGCCAGCAGTTCCGCTACAGGGCTCTCTGGAAACACCATATATTTT	CASSSATGLSGNTIYF
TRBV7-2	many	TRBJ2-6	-	TGTGCCAGCAGTCCCGTAGCCTCTGGGGCCAACGTCCTGACTTTC	CASSPVASGANVLTF
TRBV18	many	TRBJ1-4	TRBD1	TGTGCCAGCTCACCGACAGGGGTGGATGAAAAACTGTTTTTT	CASSPTGVDEKLFF
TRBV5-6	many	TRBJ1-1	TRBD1	TGTGCCAGCAGCTCCATCACCGGGACAGATACGACGGAAGCTTTCTTT	CASSSITGTDTTEAFF
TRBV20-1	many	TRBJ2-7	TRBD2	TGCAGTGCTAGTGGGACCGAAACGGGACTAGCGCTCGAGCAGTACTTC	CSASGTETGLALEQYF
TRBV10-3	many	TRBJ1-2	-	TGTGCCATCAGTGTAACCAGGGAGGGGTATGGCTACACCTTC	CAISVTREGYGYTF
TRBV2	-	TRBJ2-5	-	TGTGCCAGCACCGAGCTAGTCACCCGGGAGACCCAGTACTTC	CASTELVTRETQYF
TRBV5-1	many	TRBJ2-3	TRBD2	TGCGCCAGCTGTCCCCGGGAGGCTAGCACAGATACGCAGTATTTT	CASCPREASTDTQYF
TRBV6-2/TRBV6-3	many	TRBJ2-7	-	TGTGCCAGCAGTTACCGGATACGGGGGCGGAGGCTCTACGAGCAGTACTTC	CASSYRIRGRRLYEQYF
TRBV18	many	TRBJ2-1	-	TGTGCCAGCTCACCAGGGTTAGGGGCGACGAAAAATGAGCAGTTCTTC	CASSPGLGATKNEQFF
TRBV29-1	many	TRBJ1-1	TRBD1	TGCAGCGGAGGGACAGAATACACTGAAGCTTTCTTT	CSGGTEYTEAFF
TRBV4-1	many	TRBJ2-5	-	TGCGCCAGCAGCCAAGTCGGAGCGGAGGTCGGAGAGACCCAGTACTTC	CASSQVGAEVGETQYF
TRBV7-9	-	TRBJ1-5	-	TGTGCCAGCAGCCCTGCGCTCGGCAATCAGCCCCAGCATTTT	CASSPALGNQPQHF
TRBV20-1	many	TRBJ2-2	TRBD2	TGCAGTGCCCGGGGCGGTTCTAGCGGGGGGGCGAACACCGGGGAGCTGTTTTTT	CSARGGSSGGANTGELFF
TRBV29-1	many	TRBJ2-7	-	TGCAGCGTTGTGGGATCCGGGGACGAGCAGTACTTC	CSVVGSGDEQYF
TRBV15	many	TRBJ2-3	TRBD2	TGTGCCACCAGCAGAGCCCCGGGACTAGCGGGAGGTAGCACAGATACGCAGTATTTT	CATSRAPGLAGGSTDTQYF
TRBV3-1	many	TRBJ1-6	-	TGTGCCAGCAGCCTAGAGCATAATTCACCCCTCCACTTT	CASSLEHNSPLHF
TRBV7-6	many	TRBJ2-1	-	TGTGCCAGCAGCTTAGGGGCTGCCTACAATGAGCAGTTCTTC	CASSLGAAYNEQFF
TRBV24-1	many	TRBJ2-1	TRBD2	TGTGCCACCCGATTACGGGAGGGAGGGCCCTCCTACAATGAGCAGTTCTTC	CATRLREGGPSYNEQFF
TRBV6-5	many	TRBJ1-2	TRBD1	TGTGCCAGCAGCAAGACAGGGGGTGGCTATGGCTACACCTTC	CASSKTGGGYGYTF
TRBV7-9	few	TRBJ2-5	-	TGTGCCAGCAGCTTAGAGGCCAAATGGGAGACCCAGTACTTC	CASSLEAKWETQYF
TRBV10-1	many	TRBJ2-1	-	TGCGCCAGCAGTGAACAGCCGAATGAGCAGTTCTTC	CASSEQPNEQFF
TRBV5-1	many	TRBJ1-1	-	TGCGCCAGCGGGGGGAGCACTGAAGCTTTCTTT	CASGGSTEAFF
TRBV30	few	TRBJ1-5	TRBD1	TGTGCCTGGAGTGGGGACAGGGATCAGCCCCAGCATTTT	CAWSGDRDQPQHF
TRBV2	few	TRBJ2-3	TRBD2	TGTGCCAGCAGTGCTCTAGCGGGAAGCCCAGATACGCAGTATTTT	CASSALAGSPDTQYF
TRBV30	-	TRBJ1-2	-	TGTGCCTCCCGGGGGATCTATGGCTACACCTTC	CASRGIYGYTF
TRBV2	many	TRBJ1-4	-	TGTGCCAGCAGTGATGTGTGGGAAAAACTGTTTTTT	CASSDVWEKLFF
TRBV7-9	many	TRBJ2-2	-	TGTGCCAGCAGCTTAGAAGGGGTTCGGACCGGGGAGCTGTTTTTT	CASSLEGVRTGELFF
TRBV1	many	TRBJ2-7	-	TGCACCAGCAGCCAAGTATCAAGTAGATTTTCCTACGAGCAGTACTTC	CTSSQVSSRFSYEQYF
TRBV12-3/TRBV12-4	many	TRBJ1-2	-	TGTGCCAGCAGTTTAGCGTACTATGGCTACACCTTC	CASSLAYYGYTF